The T cell receptor (beta chain) described here comes from a study of T cell responses to AZD1222 COVID-19 vaccine. Sequencing was performed with immunoSEQ multiplex PCR; in TCRdb, only in-frame clones are kept and a portion is missing. This repertoire shows around 99,000 clones, 85% to 95% found once; its top ten account for over 9.5%. CDR3 length: 18 residues. This TCR was recovered from an adult in good health. This chain connects TRBV12-1 to TRBJ2-3; the tabulated D call, TRBD2, remains unverified against the DNA. TRBV12-1 is a recognized pseudogene. The sample here was peripheral blood, taken on day 0 of AZD1222 vaccination. CDR3 nucleotide sequence: TGTGCCAGCAGCTTAAAGTGCGGACTAGCGGGGAGACAGCCTACGCAGTATTTT. This gives the protein CASSLKCGLAGRQPTQYF.